What follows are 30 T cell receptor beta chains derived from one specimen sequenced in a study of neurological immune-mediated disorders. TCRdb passed the 5' RACE reads through MiXCR, listing each CDR3 protein once. This table holds about 55,000 distinct CDR3 sequences, approximately 3.8% found once. The sample was PBMCs. These receptors originate from a young man with multiple sclerosis.

This clonotype was seen at least ten times. CDR3 coding DNA: TGTGCCATCAGTGAGCCCGGACAGGGCGTCTATAATTCACCCCTCCACTTT. This translates into CAISEPGQGVYNSPLHF. V usage is TRBV10-3 and J usage is TRBJ1-6, with 8 bases identical to TRBD1. The CDR3 runs to 17 residues. Per the germline V gene, CDR1 is ENHRY and CDR2 is SYGVKD. The V segment lost 2 bases and the J segment 3 bases; nucleotides outside the gene matches: 6.

This clonotype was recorded many times. The rearrangement joins TRBV2 to TRBJ1-1; D call uncertain. Between the trimmed V and J ends, which lost 6 bases and 0 bases, there was a span of 8 bases. The CDR3 sequence is 13 residues long. CDR1 SNHLY and CDR2 FYNNEI come from the germline V gene. CDR3 residues: CASRVEMNTEAFF. In nucleotides, the CDR3 is TGTGCCAGCAGGGTTGAAATGAACACTGAAGCTTTCTTT.

This chain uses TRBV20-1 with TRBJ1-2, with no clear D. The CDR3 is 14 amino acids. Germline V CDR1 and CDR2: DFQATT, SNEGSKA (reference sequence). Trimming pared 0 bases from V and 3 bases from J, leaving 11 bases between. In nucleotides, the CDR3 is TGCAGTGCTAGAGATACCAGTCGGCACTATGGCTACACCTTC. This gives the protein CSARDTSRHYGYTF.

This clonotype has at least ten counts. J is TRBJ1-2 and V is TRBV4-1; D remains ambiguous. V lost 0 bases to trimming and J lost 0 bases, with 8 bases between them. The CDR3 runs 15 residues. The V gene's germline CDR1 is MGHRA and CDR2 YSYEKL. CDR3 coding DNA: TGCGCCAGCAGCCAAGATCCCAAAGCTAACTATGGCTACACCTTC. Its protein product is CASSQDPKANYGYTF.

This clonotype came up many times. The chain couples TRBV6-5 to TRBJ2-7; 9 bases fit TRBD1. The germline CDR1 and CDR2 sequences are MNHEY and SVGAGI. V dropped 6 bases and J dropped 5; count of bases not matched to a gene: 8. The CDR3 is made up of 14 amino acids. The CDR3 is CASRLGQGVNEQYF. The CDR3 DNA reads TGTGCCAGCAGACTGGGACAGGGAGTGAACGAGCAGTACTTC.

The chain has TRBV4-2 and TRBJ2-7, with D perhaps matching TRBD2 (6 bases). Germline-derived CDR1 and CDR2 are LGHNA and YNFKEQ. V was shortened by 2 bases and J by 2 bases, with 22 bases between the two germline ends. The CDR3 extends over 18 amino acids. CDR3 sequence reads: CASSQKIWEAGTAYEQYF. CDR3 DNA sequence: TGTGCCAGCAGCCAAAAGATCTGGGAAGCGGGTACCGCCTACGAGCAGTACTTC.

This clonotype turned up a few times. A much bigger clone sits one base away, suggesting this may be a read error. The chain links TRBV12-3 or TRBV12-4 to TRBJ2-2; 13 positions match TRBD2. The CDR3 runs 19 residues. Trimming took 2 bases from V and 2 from J; bases not matched to a gene: 8. The CDR3 DNA is TGTGCCAGCAGTTTATCAAGACTAGCGGGGGGCACAAACACCGGGGAGCTGTTTTTT. Translated, it gives CASSLSRLAGGTNTGELFF.

This clonotype was observed many times. The chain employs TRBV29-1 and TRBJ1-6; a weak D match, TRBD1 (6 bases). From germline, CDR1 is SQVTM and CDR2 ANQGSEA. V lost 6 bases, J lost 9 bases, and 15 bases lay in between. The CDR3 is 13 amino acids. The CDR3 reads CSVQPTTGSPLHF. The CDR3 DNA reads as TGCAGCGTACAACCCACGACAGGTTCACCCCTCCACTTT.

This clonotype was found many times. This rearrangement joins TRBV15 to TRBJ1-2; 8 bases agree with TRBD1. The CDR3 runs 15 residues. V shed 5 bases, J shed 2 bases, and the junction held 7 bases outside the gene matches. Germline loops: CDR1 LNHNV, CDR2 YYDKDF (reference sequence). This CDR3 reads CATSAAGGSNYGYTF. CDR3 coding DNA: TGTGCCACCAGCGCGGCAGGGGGCTCCAACTATGGCTACACCTTC.

This clonotype has a count of ten or more. V usage is TRBV7-2 and J usage is TRBJ2-2; no clear D gene. Germline V lookup: CDR1 SGHTA, CDR2 FQGNSA. V lost 4 bases, J lost 3 bases, and 3 bases lay in between. The CDR3 length is 12 residues. The CDR3 DNA sequence: TGTGCCAGCAGCTCGTACACCGGGGAGCTGTTTTTT. This codes for CASSSYTGELFF.

This clonotype was found many times. The chain couples TRBV20-1 to TRBJ1-1; D not resolved. This CDR3 contains 12 residues. Germline CDR1 DFQATT, CDR2 SNEGSKA (reference sequence). Trimming stripped 3 bases from V and 5 bases from J, with 10 bases between. The CDR3 DNA sequence: TGCAGTGCTAGGCGGGTAGGGACTGAAGCTTTCTTT. Translating gives CSARRVGTEAFF.

In this sample, this clonotype turned up many times. The chain recombines TRBV7-9 with TRBJ2-7; 8 nucleotides agree with TRBD1. V was pared by 4 bases and J by 3 bases, with 8 bases of the junction left unmatched. CDR3 length: 15 residues. Germline V gives CDR1 SEHNR, CDR2 FQNEAQ (reference sequence). As DNA, the CDR3 is TGTGCCAGCAGCTCGACCGAGACAGGGGACTACGAGCAGTACTTC. Protein product: CASSSTETGDYEQYF.

The sample holds many counts of this clonotype. This rearrangement joins TRBV20-1 to TRBJ2-7; 12 nucleotides align to TRBD2. The CDR3 spans 15 residues. Germline V gene data show CDR1 as DFQATT and CDR2 as SNEGSKA (reference sequence). The J segment lost 1 base and the V segment lost 3 bases, leaving 4 bases of the junction unmatched. CDR3 nucleotide sequence: TGCAGTGCTAGCGGACTAGCGGGGAGTTCCTACGAGCAGTACTTC. Translated, it gives CSASGLAGSSYEQYF.

This clonotype has at least ten counts. The rearrangement links TRBV12-3 or TRBV12-4 to TRBJ2-1; possible D gene TRBD2, 6 bases. CDR3 length: 13 amino acids. The V and J ends lost 6 bases and 3 bases respectively, with 9 bases between them. The CDR3 protein is CASRLTSYNEQFF. The CDR3 bases are TGTGCCAGCAGGCTGACTAGCTACAATGAGCAGTTCTTC.

This clonotype came up many times. The chain combines TRBV5-6 with TRBJ2-5; D not certain. The CDR3 loop spans 11 amino acids. Trimming shortened V by 2 bases and J by 4 bases, and 3 bases separated the two germline ends. Germline V gene sequence: CDR1 SGHDT, CDR2 YYEEEE. The CDR3 DNA sequence: TGTGCCAGCAGCTTATTAGAGACCCAGTACTTC. It codes for CASSLLETQYF.

This clonotype was counted many times. The chain recombines TRBV10-3 with TRBJ2-7; maybe TRBD2 (5 bases). The CDR3 has 15 residues. Trimming removed 4 bases at V and 0 bases at J, with 13 bases between. The germline V gene has CDR1 ENHRY and CDR2 SYGVKD. The CDR3 coding sequence is TGTGCCATCAGTGCCCCCGGGAAGAGCTCCTACGAGCAGTACTTC. Translating gives CAISAPGKSSYEQYF.

This chain links TRBV10-3 with TRBJ1-5; no reliable D call. The V gene's germline CDR1 is ENHRY and CDR2 SYGVKD. The V gene lost 3 bases and the J gene lost 4 bases, with 7 bases spanning the gap. The CDR3 runs to 13 residues. The CDR3 spells CAISDRQNQPQHF. DNA of the CDR3: TGTGCCATCAGTGATCGCCAAAATCAGCCCCAGCATTTT.

Sample share makes this clonotype medium-sized. The chain couples TRBV29-1 to TRBJ1-1; tentative D call: TRBD1 (6 bases). V was cut by 7 bases and J by 2 bases, with 14 bases left in between. The CDR3 consists of 13 residues. Germline-derived CDR1 and CDR2 are SQVTM and ANQGSEA. The CDR3 reads CSGSTGDNTEAFF. The CDR3 coding sequence is TGCAGCGGATCGACAGGAGATAACACTGAAGCTTTCTTT.

In this sample, this clonotype turned up many times. The V call is TRBV28, the J call TRBJ2-7, with a possible D match to TRBD2 (5 bases). The germline CDR1 and CDR2 sequences are MDHEN and SYDVKM. Trimming removed 4 bases from V and 0 bases from J, with 7 bases in between. There are 13 residues in the CDR3. CDR3 bases: TGTGCCAGCAGTTCGGGGAGCTCCTACGAGCAGTACTTC. Protein product: CASSSGSSYEQYF.

This clonotype has ten or more counts. This chain connects TRBV7-9 to TRBJ2-1; 10 nucleotides agree with TRBD2. After removal of 3 bases from V and 5 bases from J, the junction contained 4 bases not matched to a gene. This CDR3 spans 15 amino acids. The V gene's germline CDR1 is SEHNR and CDR2 FQNEAQ (reference sequence). The CDR3 DNA follows: TGTGCCAGCAGCTTTAGCGGGAGGAGCAACAATGAGCAGTTCTTC. It yields the protein CASSFSGRSNNEQFF.

This clonotype was observed many times. The rearrangement links TRBV12-3 or TRBV12-4 to TRBJ2-3; D possibly corresponds to TRBD2 (5 bases). CDR3 length: 14 amino acids. Trimming removed 1 base from V and 4 bases from J, with 9 bases in between. CDR3 loop: CASSLGTLPDTQYF. CDR3 bases: TGTGCCAGCAGTTTAGGGACTTTACCAGATACGCAGTATTTT.

This clonotype showed up many times. The rearrangement links TRBV5-1 to TRBJ1-3; possible D gene TRBD1, 5 bases. Germline V gives CDR1 SGHRS, CDR2 YFSETQ. V lost 4 bases and J 0 bases, leaving 14 bases between the germline ends. The CDR3 contains 16 residues. The CDR3 region has the DNA TGCGCCAGCAGCCAAAGACAGCGGTCCTCTGGAAACACCATATATTTT. This gives the protein CASSQRQRSSGNTIYF.

Note on this clonotype: One junction end disagrees with the germline gene, perhaps due to a read error. The chain links TRBV19 to TRBJ1-5, with D possibly being TRBD1 (6 bases). This CDR3 contains 15 residues. Germline V gives CDR1 LNHDA, CDR2 SQIVND (reference sequence). For the CDR3, the DNA is TGTGCCAGTAGTCCGGGGGGCGCAGGCAATCAGCCCCAGAATTTT. Protein sequence: CASSPGGAGNQPQNF.

In its sample, this clonotype was seen many times. CDR3 DNA: TGTGCCAGCAGACTGGTTGCGGGAGGGCACAATGAGCAGTTCTTC. It translates to CASRLVAGGHNEQFF. The chain is built from TRBV11-2 and TRBJ2-1; 9 bases line up with TRBD2. The germline V gene has CDR1 SGHAT and CDR2 FQNNGV. Germline trimming cut 6 bases from V and 5 bases from J; bases unmatched to any gene: 8. The CDR3 covers 15 residues. Drawing the rest from reference TRBV11-2 and TRBJ2-1, the complete variable domain is EAGVAQSPRYKIIEKRQSVAFWCNPISGHATLYWYQQILGQGPKLLIQFQNNGVVDDSQLPKDRFSAERLKGVDSTLKIQPAKLEDSAVYLCASRLVAGGHNEQFFGPGTRLTVL.

This clonotype was recorded at least ten times. The genes are TRBV5-6 and TRBJ1-5; D is undetermined. The germline gives CDR1 SGHDT, CDR2 YYEEEE. The CDR3 sequence is 12 residues long. V gave up 1 base and J gave up 7 bases, with 6 bases separating them. The CDR3 nucleotides are TGTGCCAGCAGCTTGTTGGGGCAGCCCCAGCATTTT. It is translated as CASSLLGQPQHF.

This clonotype was detected many times. V and J are TRBV5-1 and TRBJ2-3; no clear D gene. Germline V CDR1 and CDR2: SGHRS, YFSETQ. V gave up 2 bases and J gave up 0 bases, with 16 bases separating them. The CDR3 totals 17 residues. CDR3 sequence (DNA): TGCGCCAGCAGCTTATCAGCCGGGCTCGGGAGCACAGATACGCAGTATTTT. Protein sequence: CASSLSAGLGSTDTQYF.

This clonotype appeared many times. The CDR3 region is CASSVGGGLEETQYF. As DNA, the CDR3 is TGTGCCAGCAGCGTAGGGGGGGGCCTCGAAGAGACCCAGTACTTC. V is TRBV9 and J is TRBJ2-5; a possible D gene is TRBD2 (7 bases). V lost 0 bases and J lost 3, with 12 bases in between. Per germline, CDR1 SGDLS and CDR2 YYNGEE. The CDR3 runs 15 residues.

This clonotype was seen repeatedly, ten times or more. The V gene is TRBV5-5, the J gene TRBJ1-4; no definite D call. Per the germline V gene, CDR1 is SGHKS and CDR2 is YYEKEE (reference sequence). The germline V and J ends were trimmed by 2 bases and 4 bases, with 9 bases remaining between them. The CDR3 covers 14 residues. The CDR3 DNA is TGTGCCAGCAGCTTTAGAGACATTAATGAAAAACTGTTTTTT. Protein product: CASSFRDINEKLFF.

This clonotype was counted many times. The chain joins TRBV20-1 to TRBJ1-4, with 8 nucleotides matching TRBD1. Germline CDR1 reads DFQATT; CDR2 reads SNEGSKA (reference sequence). There are 12 residues in the CDR3. V lost 4 bases and J lost 8; bases outside the gene matches: 3. The CDR3 nucleotides read TGCAGTGCTACGACAGGGGACGAAAAACTGTTTTTT. Translated, it gives CSATTGDEKLFF.

This clonotype was detected many times. In DNA form, the CDR3 reads TGCGCCAGCAGCTTGGGGACAGGGGGCCCGAACACTGAAGCTTTCTTT. It translates to CASSLGTGGPNTEAFF. This rearrangement joins TRBV5-1 to TRBJ1-1, with 11 bases lining up with TRBD1. CDR3 length: 16 residues. The germline V gene has CDR1 SGHRS and CDR2 YFSETQ. The trim removed 0 bases at V and 1 base at J, leaving 2 bases unmatched.